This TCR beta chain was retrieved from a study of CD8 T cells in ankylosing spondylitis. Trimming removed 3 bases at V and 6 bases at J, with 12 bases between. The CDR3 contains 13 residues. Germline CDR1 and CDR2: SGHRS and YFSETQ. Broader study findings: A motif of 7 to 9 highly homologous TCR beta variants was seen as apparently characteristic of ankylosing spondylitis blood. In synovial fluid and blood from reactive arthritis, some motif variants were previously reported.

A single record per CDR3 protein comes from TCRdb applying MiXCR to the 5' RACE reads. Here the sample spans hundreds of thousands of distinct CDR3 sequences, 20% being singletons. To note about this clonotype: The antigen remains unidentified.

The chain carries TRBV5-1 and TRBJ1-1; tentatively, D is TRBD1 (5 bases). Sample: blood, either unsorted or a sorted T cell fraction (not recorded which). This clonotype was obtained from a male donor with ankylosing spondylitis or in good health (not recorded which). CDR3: CASSSDGGPEAFF. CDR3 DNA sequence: TGCGCCAGCAGCTCGGACGGGGGACCTGAAGCTTTCTTT.